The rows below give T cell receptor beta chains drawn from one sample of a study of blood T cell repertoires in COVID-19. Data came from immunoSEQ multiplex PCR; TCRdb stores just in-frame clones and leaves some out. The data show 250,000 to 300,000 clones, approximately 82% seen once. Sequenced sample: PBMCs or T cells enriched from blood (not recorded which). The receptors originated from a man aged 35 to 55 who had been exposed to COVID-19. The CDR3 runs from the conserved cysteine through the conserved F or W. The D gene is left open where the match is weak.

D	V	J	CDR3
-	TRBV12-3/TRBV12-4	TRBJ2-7	CASSLALPFQYF
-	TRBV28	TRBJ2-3	CASSSAGQSTDTQYF
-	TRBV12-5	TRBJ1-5	CASGLSVRTDSNQPQHF
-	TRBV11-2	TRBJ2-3	CASSFITDTQYF
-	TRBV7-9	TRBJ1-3	CASSLEGMTGSTIYF
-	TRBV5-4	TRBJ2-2	CASSFWASRNTGELFF
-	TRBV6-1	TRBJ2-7	CASSEYYGGGPLEYEQYF
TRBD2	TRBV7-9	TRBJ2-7	CASSHGTSGRDLSYEQYF
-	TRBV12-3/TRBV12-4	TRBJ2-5	CASSSRETQYF
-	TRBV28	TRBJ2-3	CASSFTGTTDTQYF
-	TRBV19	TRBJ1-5	CASSSLLKGPNQPQHF
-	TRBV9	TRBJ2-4	CASSASFSSPAPGENIQYF
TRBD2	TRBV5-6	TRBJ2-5	CASSLGGSGPTQETQYF
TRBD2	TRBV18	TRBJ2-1	CASSPPGGGDYNEQFF
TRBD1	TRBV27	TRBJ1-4	CASSFIRGTANEKLFF
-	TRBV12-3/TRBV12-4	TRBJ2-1	CASSFRGHNEQFF
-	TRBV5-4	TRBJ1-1	CASSLEPGDEAFF
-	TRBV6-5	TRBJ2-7	CATRDSYEQYF
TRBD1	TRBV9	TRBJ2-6	CASSAQGAGANVLTF
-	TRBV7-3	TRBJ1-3	CASSPDRNTIYF
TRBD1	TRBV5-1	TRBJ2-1	CASSLEGQGFDEQFF
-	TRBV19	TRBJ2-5	CASSIGPGQSETQYF
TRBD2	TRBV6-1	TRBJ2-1	CASSESGGASQTLF